What follows describes a single TCR beta chain. Its antigen is still unknown. The data are from a study of cytomegalovirus exposure and HLA in healthy donors. General study results and limits: High sensitivity and specificity were reportedly achieved when the classifier diagnosed cytomegalovirus status. Usually a TCR sequence was rare, but some public TCRs were found in many donors.

This CDR3 comprises 14 residues. Trimming left V 5 bases short and J 3 bases short, with 13 bases between. The V gene's germline CDR1 is MNHEY and CDR2 SVGAGI. Using immunoSEQ multiplex PCR, the repertoire was profiled, and TCRdb retains in-frame clones only, with some absent. The sample shows hundreds of thousands of clones, roughly 83% of them seen only once. V and J are TRBV6-5 and TRBJ1-2, with a weak D call TRBD1 (6 bases). The TCR was taken from a woman aged 18-29 years in good health and CMV-seronegative. Sequencing was carried out using PBMCs. The CDR3 DNA sequence: TGTGCCAGCAGTCCGGGACAAACCTACTATGGCTACACCTTC. It encodes CASSPGQTYYGYTF.